These T cell receptor beta chains were read from a single sample in a study of cytomegalovirus exposure and HLA in healthy donors. TCRdb keeps only in-frame clones here, not all; method: immunoSEQ multiplex PCR. Of some 150,000 clones in the sample, approximately 80% were seen once. The sequenced sample was PBMCs. The receptors here all came from a man between 35 and 55 years old in good health and CMV-seronegative. Both conserved end residues are part of each CDR3. The order of the fields is V gene, J gene, CDR3 protein.

>TRBV6-6|TRBJ2-7
CASSYAYGSYEQYF
>TRBV7-9|TRBJ1-4
CASSKQTGVDEKLFF
>TRBV4-3|TRBJ2-5
CASSQGLAETQYF
>TRBV6-5|TRBJ2-2
CASRIDRGGGELFF
>TRBV6-5|TRBJ1-1
CASSWDRFLSEAFF
>TRBV7-9|TRBJ1-4
CASSSNRVEKLFF
>TRBV5-1|TRBJ2-2
CASSLPRDGNWNTGELFF
>TRBV30|TRBJ2-7
CAWSASGGSEQYF
>TRBV7-9|TRBJ2-2
CASSSGGNTGELFF
>TRBV6-5|TRBJ2-7
CASRTLSSYEQYF
>TRBV18|TRBJ1-3
CASSPQQGGNTIYF
>TRBV5-1|TRBJ1-2
CASSLEAGRNYGYTF
>TRBV11-2|TRBJ1-3
CASSSPGTGNTIYF